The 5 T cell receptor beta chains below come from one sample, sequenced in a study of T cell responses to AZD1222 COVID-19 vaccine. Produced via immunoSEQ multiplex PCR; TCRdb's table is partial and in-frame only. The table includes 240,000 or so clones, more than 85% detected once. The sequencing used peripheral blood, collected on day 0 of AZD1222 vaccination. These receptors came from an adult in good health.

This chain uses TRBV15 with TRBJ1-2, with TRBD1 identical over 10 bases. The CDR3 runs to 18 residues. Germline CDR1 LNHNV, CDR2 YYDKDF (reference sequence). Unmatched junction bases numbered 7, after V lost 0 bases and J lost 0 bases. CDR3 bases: TGTGCCACCAGCAGAGAATGGGACAGGGGCGCGTCTAACTATGGCTACACCTTC. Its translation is CATSREWDRGASNYGYTF.

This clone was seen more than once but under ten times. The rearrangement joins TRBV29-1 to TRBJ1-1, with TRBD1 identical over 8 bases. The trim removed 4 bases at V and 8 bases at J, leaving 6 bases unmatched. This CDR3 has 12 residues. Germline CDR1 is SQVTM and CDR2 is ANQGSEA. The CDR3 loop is CSVVQGAEEAFF. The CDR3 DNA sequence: TGCAGCGTTGTCCAGGGGGCAGAGGAAGCTTTCTTT.

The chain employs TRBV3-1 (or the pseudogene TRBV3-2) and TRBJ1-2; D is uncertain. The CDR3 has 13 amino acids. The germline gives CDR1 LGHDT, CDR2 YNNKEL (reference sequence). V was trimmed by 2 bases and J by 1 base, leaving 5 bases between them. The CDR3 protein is CASSQQSNYGYTF. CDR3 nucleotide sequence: TGTGCCAGCAGCCAACAGAGTAACTATGGCTACACCTTC.

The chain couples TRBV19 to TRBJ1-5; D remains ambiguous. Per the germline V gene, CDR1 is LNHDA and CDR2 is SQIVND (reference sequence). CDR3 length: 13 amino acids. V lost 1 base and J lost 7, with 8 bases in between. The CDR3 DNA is TGTGCCAGTAGTATAGGTGCTCGACAGCCCCAGCATTTT. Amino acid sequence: CASSIGARQPQHF.

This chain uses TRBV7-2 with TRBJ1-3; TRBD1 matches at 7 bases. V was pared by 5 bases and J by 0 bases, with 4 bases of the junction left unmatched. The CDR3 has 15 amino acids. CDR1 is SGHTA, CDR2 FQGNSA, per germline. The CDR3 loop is CASSRDSGSGNTIYF. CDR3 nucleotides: TGTGCCAGCAGCCGGGACAGTGGCTCTGGAAACACCATATATTTT. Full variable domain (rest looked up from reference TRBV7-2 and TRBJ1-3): GAGVSQSPSNKVTEKGKDVELRCDPISGHTALYWYRQSLGQGLEFLIYFQGNSAPDKSGLPSDRFSAERTGGSVSTLTIQRTQQEDSAVYLCASSRDSGSGNTIYFGEGSWLTVV.